This is a list of T cell receptor beta chains from one sample in a study of cytomegalovirus exposure and HLA in healthy donors. Some clones are missing from TCRdb's copy, which holds only in-frame ones; the method was immunoSEQ multiplex PCR. The top ten clones hold approximately 14% of a sample with tens of thousands of clones, about 76% of them seen once. Sample: PBMCs. The receptors stem from a woman between 35 and 50 years old in good health and CMV-seropositive. CDR3s include the opening cysteine and the closing phenylalanine or tryptophan. Each record gives: V gene, J gene, D gene, clone size, CDR3 protein, CDR3 DNA. The D gene is left open where the match is weak. Clone size appears in some rows only: once, few, many, or a class for an expanded clone.

v_call: TRBV7-9
j_call: TRBJ2-7
d_call: TRBD1
clone_size: -
cdr3_aa: CASSAGTGDRVHEQYF
cdr3_nt: TGTGCCAGCAGCGCTGGGACGGGGGACAGGGTCCACGAGCAGTACTTC

v_call: TRBV19
j_call: TRBJ2-5
d_call: -
clone_size: -
cdr3_aa: CASSIRTFQETQYF
cdr3_nt: TGTGCCAGTAGTATAAGAACTTTCCAAGAGACCCAGTACTTC

v_call: TRBV14
j_call: TRBJ2-7
d_call: -
clone_size: -
cdr3_aa: CASSQGEDGRRNEQYF
cdr3_nt: TGTGCCAGCAGCCAAGGTGAGGACGGGAGAAGGAACGAGCAGTACTTC

v_call: TRBV28
j_call: TRBJ2-7
d_call: TRBD1
clone_size: -
cdr3_aa: CASKTGSHEQYF
cdr3_nt: TGTGCCAGCAAGACAGGGTCCCACGAGCAGTACTTC

v_call: TRBV19
j_call: TRBJ2-7
d_call: TRBD1
clone_size: few
cdr3_aa: CASSRDRNYEQYF
cdr3_nt: TGTGCCAGTAGCCGGGACAGGAACTACGAGCAGTACTTC

v_call: TRBV30
j_call: TRBJ2-1
d_call: TRBD2
clone_size: -
cdr3_aa: CACQASGRVGSSYNEQFF
cdr3_nt: TGTGCCTGCCAAGCTAGCGGGAGGGTCGGGAGCTCCTACAATGAGCAGTTCTTC

v_call: TRBV2
j_call: TRBJ2-7
d_call: TRBD2
clone_size: few
cdr3_aa: CASSDERGGAEQYF
cdr3_nt: TGTGCCAGCAGTGATGAGCGGGGGGGCGCCGAGCAGTACTTC

v_call: TRBV18
j_call: TRBJ2-7
d_call: TRBD2
clone_size: -
cdr3_aa: CASSPQNSGSGGYEQYF
cdr3_nt: TGTGCCAGCTCACCACAGAACAGCGGGAGCGGGGGGTACGAGCAGTACTTC

v_call: TRBV27
j_call: TRBJ2-3
d_call: TRBD1
clone_size: -
cdr3_aa: CASSPLGTGGADTQYF
cdr3_nt: TGTGCCAGCAGCCCCTTGGGGACAGGTGGGGCAGATACGCAGTATTTT

v_call: TRBV7-9
j_call: TRBJ2-2
d_call: TRBD1
clone_size: -
cdr3_aa: CASSEGQGGLRSGELFF
cdr3_nt: TGTGCCAGCAGCGAGGGACAGGGTGGTTTAAGGTCCGGGGAGCTGTTTTTT

v_call: TRBV25-1
j_call: TRBJ1-2
d_call: -
clone_size: -
cdr3_aa: CASSEYSGGGYTF
cdr3_nt: TGTGCCAGCAGTGAATATTCCGGGGGTGGCTACACCTTC

v_call: TRBV27
j_call: TRBJ2-3
d_call: TRBD2
clone_size: -
cdr3_aa: CASSHIGTSGLNTDTQYF
cdr3_nt: TGTGCCAGCAGTCACATCGGGACTAGCGGATTGAACACAGATACGCAGTATTTT

v_call: TRBV23-1
j_call: TRBJ2-4
d_call: TRBD1
clone_size: few
cdr3_aa: CASSPLTPTGVSKNIQYF
cdr3_nt: TGCGCCAGCAGTCCCCTAACTCCGACAGGGGTGAGCAAAAACATTCAGTACTTC

v_call: TRBV28
j_call: TRBJ1-3
d_call: TRBD1
clone_size: -
cdr3_aa: CASSSTGDGNTIYF
cdr3_nt: TGTGCCAGCAGTTCGACAGGGGACGGAAACACCATATATTTT

v_call: TRBV7-8
j_call: TRBJ2-5
d_call: -
clone_size: -
cdr3_aa: CASSPDLPSQETQYF
cdr3_nt: TGTGCCAGCAGCCCAGACTTACCGTCCCAAGAGACCCAGTACTTC

v_call: TRBV15
j_call: TRBJ2-2
d_call: -
clone_size: -
cdr3_aa: CATSSPGTTVNTGELFF
cdr3_nt: TGTGCCACCAGCAGTCCCGGGACAACCGTTAACACCGGGGAGCTGTTTTTT